This T cell receptor (beta chain) was observed in a study of blood T cell repertoires in COVID-19. Losses at the gene ends were 1 base for V and 5 bases for J; bases not matched to a gene: 3. Germline CDR1 is SQVTM and CDR2 is ANQGSEA. This CDR3 has 13 amino acids. Participants came from about 24 US areas, aged about 18 to 89 years. The assay was immunoSEQ multiplex PCR, and TCRdb's table has in-frame clones only and misses some. The table shows 400,000 to 550,000 clones, with around nine tenths occurring only once. This TCR derives from a woman aged 18-29 years with acute COVID-19. Sample: PBMCs or T cells enriched from blood (not recorded which). The V gene is TRBV29-1, the J gene TRBJ2-3, with TRBD2 matching over 7 bases. This CDR3 reads CSVEAGGRDTQYF. The CDR3 bases are TGCAGCGTTGAAGCGGGAGGCAGAGATACGCAGTATTTT.